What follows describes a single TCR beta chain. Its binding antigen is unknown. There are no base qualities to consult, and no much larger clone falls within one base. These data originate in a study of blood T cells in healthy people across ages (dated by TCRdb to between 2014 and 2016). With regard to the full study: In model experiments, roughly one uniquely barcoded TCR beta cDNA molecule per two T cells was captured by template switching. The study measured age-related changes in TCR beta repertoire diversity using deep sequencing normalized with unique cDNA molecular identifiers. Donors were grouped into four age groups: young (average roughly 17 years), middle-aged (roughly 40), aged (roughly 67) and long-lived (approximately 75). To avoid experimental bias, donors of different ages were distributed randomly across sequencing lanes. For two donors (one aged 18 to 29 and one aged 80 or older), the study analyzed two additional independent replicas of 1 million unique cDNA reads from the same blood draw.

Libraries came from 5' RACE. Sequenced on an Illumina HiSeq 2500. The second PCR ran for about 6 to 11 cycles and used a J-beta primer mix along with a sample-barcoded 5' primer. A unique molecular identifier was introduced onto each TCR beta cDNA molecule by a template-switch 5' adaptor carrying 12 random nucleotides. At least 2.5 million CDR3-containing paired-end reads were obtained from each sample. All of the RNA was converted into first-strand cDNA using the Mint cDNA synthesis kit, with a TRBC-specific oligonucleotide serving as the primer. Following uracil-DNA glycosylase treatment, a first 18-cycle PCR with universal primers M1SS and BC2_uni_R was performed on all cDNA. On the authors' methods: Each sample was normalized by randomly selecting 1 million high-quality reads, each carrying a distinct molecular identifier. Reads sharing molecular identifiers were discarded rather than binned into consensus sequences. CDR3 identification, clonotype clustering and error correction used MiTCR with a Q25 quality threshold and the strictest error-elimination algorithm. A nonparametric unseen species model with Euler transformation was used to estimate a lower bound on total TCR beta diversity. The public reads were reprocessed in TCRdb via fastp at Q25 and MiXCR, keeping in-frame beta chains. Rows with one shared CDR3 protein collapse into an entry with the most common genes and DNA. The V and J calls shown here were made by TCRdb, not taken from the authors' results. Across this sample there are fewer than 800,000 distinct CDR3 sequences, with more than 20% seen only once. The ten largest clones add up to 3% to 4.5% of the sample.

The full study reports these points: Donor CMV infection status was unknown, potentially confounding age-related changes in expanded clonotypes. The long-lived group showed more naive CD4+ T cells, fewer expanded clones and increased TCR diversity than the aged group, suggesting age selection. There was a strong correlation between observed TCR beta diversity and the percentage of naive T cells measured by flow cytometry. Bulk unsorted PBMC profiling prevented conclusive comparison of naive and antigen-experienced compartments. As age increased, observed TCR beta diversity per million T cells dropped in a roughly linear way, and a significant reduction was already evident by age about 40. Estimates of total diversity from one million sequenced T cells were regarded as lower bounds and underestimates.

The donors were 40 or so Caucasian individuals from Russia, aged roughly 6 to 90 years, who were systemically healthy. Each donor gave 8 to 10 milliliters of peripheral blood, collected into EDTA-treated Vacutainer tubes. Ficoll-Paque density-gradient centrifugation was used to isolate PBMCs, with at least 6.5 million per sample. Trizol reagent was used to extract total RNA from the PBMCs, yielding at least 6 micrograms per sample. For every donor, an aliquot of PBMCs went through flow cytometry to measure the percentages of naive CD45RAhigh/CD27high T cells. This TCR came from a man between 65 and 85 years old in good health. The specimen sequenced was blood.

The DNA sequence follows: TGTGCCAGCAGCCGGACAGGTACGGCGAATGGCTACACCTTC. It translates as CASSRTGTANGYTF. This chain joins TRBV2 to TRBJ1-2; the central 7 bases match TRBD1. The CDR1 and CDR2 encoded by the germline V gene are SNHLY and FYNNEI. Including cysteine and phenylalanine, the CDR3 has 14 amino acids. Only CDR3 DNA remains: 42 bases, in frame from the first base. Clipping removes 6 bases from V and 6 bases from J, with 10 as the unmatched junction base count.